The source of this T cell receptor (beta chain) is a study of blood T cell repertoires in COVID-19. The overall study: Spain, Italy and the United States supplied samples that represented acute and convalescent COVID-19. Sources were T cells, B-cell-depleted T cells, or PBMCs; the material itself was cDNA or gDNA.

As originally analysed: Cell counts per sample came from amplifying reference gene primers. Using immunoSEQ multiplex PCR, the repertoire was profiled, and TCRdb retains in-frame clones only, with some absent. Clone size and the V and J calls come from that table; the DNA yielded D and trimming. The table has some 57,000 clones, about 85% seen once. The CDR3 totals 16 residues. Trimming took 5 bases from V and 0 from J; bases not matched to a gene: 6. The germline gives CDR1 SGHNT, CDR2 YYREEE (reference sequence). This chain links TRBV5-4 with TRBJ2-3; 10 nucleotides match TRBD2. The source is a human donor in a cohort sampled during active COVID-19. Sequences were obtained from peripheral blood. In nucleotides, the CDR3 is TGTGCCAGCAGTTCTTGGACTAGCGGTAGCACAGATACGCAGTATTTT. Protein: CASSSWTSGSTDTQYF.